This T cell receptor (beta chain) was identified in a study of blood T cell repertoires in COVID-19. Overall study context: T cells, B-cell-depleted T cells, or PBMCs provided the cDNA or gDNA that served as material.

Germline V lookup: CDR1 MGHRA, CDR2 YSYEKL. This CDR3 has 15 residues. V lost 1 base and J lost 7; bases outside the gene matches: 6. The authors' processing: The assay estimated nucleated cells by amplifying reference gene primers. Libraries were prepared by immunoSEQ multiplex PCR; TCRdb keeps only in-frame clonotypes and omits some of them. The DNA was the basis for D and trimming; V, J and clone size are from that table. This sample yields under 250,000 clones, of which around 81% are seen a single time; about 2.9% belongs to the top ten. This TCR derives from a young woman who had recovered from COVID-19. Input material: peripheral blood. The chain is built from TRBV4-1 and TRBJ2-3, with 9 nucleotides matching TRBD2. In DNA, the CDR3 is TGCGCCAGCAGCCAAGTTGATAGCGGGAGTTATACGCAGTATTTT. Its translation is CASSQVDSGSYTQYF.